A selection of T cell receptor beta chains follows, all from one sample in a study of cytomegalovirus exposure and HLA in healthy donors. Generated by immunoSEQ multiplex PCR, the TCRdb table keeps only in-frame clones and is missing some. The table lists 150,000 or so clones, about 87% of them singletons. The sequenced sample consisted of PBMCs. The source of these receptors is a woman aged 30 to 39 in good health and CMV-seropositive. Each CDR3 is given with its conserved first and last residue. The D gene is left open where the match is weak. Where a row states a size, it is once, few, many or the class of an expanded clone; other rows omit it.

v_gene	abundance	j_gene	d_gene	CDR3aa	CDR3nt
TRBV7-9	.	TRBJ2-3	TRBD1	CASSPEDTGGDTQYF	TGTGCCAGCAGCCCCGAGGATACAGGGGGAGATACGCAGTATTTT
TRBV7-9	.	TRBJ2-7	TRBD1	CASSRTGSEQYF	TGTGCCAGCAGCCGGACAGGGAGTGAGCAGTACTTC
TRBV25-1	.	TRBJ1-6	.	CASSGAGIPISPLHF	TGTGCCAGCAGTGGAGCAGGCATTCCCATTTCACCCCTCCACTTT
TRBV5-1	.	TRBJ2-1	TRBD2	CASSLSGTNNEQFF	TGCGCCAGCAGCTTGTCCGGGACTAACAATGAGCAGTTCTTC
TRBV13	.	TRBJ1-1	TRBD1	CASSLDRGLVYTEAFF	TGTGCCAGCAGCCTCGACAGGGGGCTGGTATATACTGAAGCTTTCTTT
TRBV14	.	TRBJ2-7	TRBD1	CASSQKKAGVQGAPYEQYF	TGTGCCAGCAGCCAAAAAAAGGCCGGGGTACAGGGGGCTCCCTACGAGCAGTACTTC
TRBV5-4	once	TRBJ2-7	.	CASSPAPLTVLIEQYF	TGTGCCAGCAGCCCAGCCCCCTTGACAGTTTTAATCGAGCAGTACTTC
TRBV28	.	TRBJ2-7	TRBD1	CASSSPTGRYEQYF	TGTGCCAGCAGTTCCCCGACAGGGCGGTACGAGCAGTACTTC
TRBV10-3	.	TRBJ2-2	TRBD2	CAISALADLRAGELFF	TGTGCCATCAGTGCCCTAGCGGATCTAAGGGCCGGGGAGCTGTTTTTT
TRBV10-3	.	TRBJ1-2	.	CAISEGGANYGYTF	TGTGCCATCAGTGAAGGGGGTGCTAACTATGGCTACACCTTC
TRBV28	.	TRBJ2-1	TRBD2	CASSFRRDRVWGLAGVGEQFF	TGTGCCAGCAGTTTCCGCCGGGACAGAGTATGGGGACTAGCGGGAGTAGGCGAGCAGTTCTTC
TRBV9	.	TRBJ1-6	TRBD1	CASSLTGDNSPLHF	TGTGCCAGCAGCCTCACAGGGGATAATTCACCCCTCCACTTT
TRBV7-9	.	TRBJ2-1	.	CASSLDSRRGSYNEQFF	TGTGCCAGCAGCTTAGACTCGCGGAGAGGCTCCTACAATGAGCAGTTCTTC
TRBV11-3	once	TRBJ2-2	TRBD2	CASSSGLAGANTGELFF	TGTGCCAGCAGCTCCGGACTAGCGGGGGCGAACACCGGGGAGCTGTTTTTT
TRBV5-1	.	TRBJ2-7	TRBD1	CASSVRDSLFEQYF	TGCGCCAGCAGCGTCCGGGACAGTCTCTTCGAGCAGTACTTC
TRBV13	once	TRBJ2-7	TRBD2	CASSFGRGGPYEQYF	TGTGCCAGCAGCTTCGGGCGGGGGGGCCCCTACGAGCAGTACTTC
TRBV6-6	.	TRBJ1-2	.	CASSASWGREGYTF	TGTGCCAGCAGTGCATCCTGGGGGCGCGAAGGCTACACCTTC
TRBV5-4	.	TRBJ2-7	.	CASSLGQGSSYEQYF	TGTGCCAGCAGCTTGGGGCAGGGGAGCTCCTACGAGCAGTACTTC
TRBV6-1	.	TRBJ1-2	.	CASSEALGGYTF	TGTGCCAGCAGTGAAGCGCTCGGTGGCTACACCTTC
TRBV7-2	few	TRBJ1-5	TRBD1	CASSSWDSGNQPQHF	TGTGCCAGCAGCTCATGGGACAGCGGCAATCAGCCCCAGCATTTT